The 16 T cell receptor beta chains below come from one sample, sequenced in a study of vaccination effects on CD4 cells after COVID-19. The protocol was immunoSEQ multiplex PCR, while the TCRdb copy is restricted to in-frame clones and leaves out a portion. The sample lists 45,000 or so clones; 70% to 80% were seen once. Subsequent to 10 days of culture, CD4+ T cells were isolated. These receptors' antigens are unknown. Sequencing used CD4+ T cells from PBMCs cultured without peptide, obtained before COVID-19 vaccination. The source is a human donor who had a prior SARS-CoV-2 infection.

This clone showed up just a few times. This chain links TRBV9 with TRBJ1-2, with 8 bases matching TRBD1. Unmatched junction bases numbered 9, after V lost 0 bases and J lost 8 bases. The CDR3 is 15 residues long. The V gene's germline CDR1 is SGDLS and CDR2 YYNGEE. CDR3 bases: TGTGCCAGCAGCGTAGAAGGGCAGGGGGCGTCCGGCTACACCTTC. It translates to CASSVEGQGASGYTF.

This chain joins TRBV7-9 and TRBJ2-1; D call uncertain. The CDR3 spans 11 residues. V was cut by 5 bases and J by 4 bases, with 3 bases left in between. Germline CDR1 reads SEHNR; CDR2 reads FQNEAQ (reference sequence). This chain's CDR3 is CASSRYNEQFF. The CDR3 DNA reads TGTGCCAGCAGCCGGTACAATGAGCAGTTCTTC. Together with reference TRBV7-9 and TRBJ2-1, the CDR3 gives the full variable domain: DTGVSQNPRHKITKRGQNVTFRCDPISEHNRLYWYRQTLGQGPEFLTYFQNEAQLEKSRLLSDRFSAERPKGSFSTLEIQRTEQGDSAMYLCASSRYNEQFFGPGTRLTVL.

The chain recombines TRBV5-4 with TRBJ2-1, with a tentative D call TRBD2 (6 bases). The germline V gene has CDR1 SGHNT and CDR2 YYREEE (reference sequence). The CDR3 has 17 amino acids. V was trimmed by 4 bases and J by 6 bases, leaving 23 bases between them. CDR3 sequence (DNA): TGTGCCAGCAGCCGCTTGAGCGCGGGACCCGAATCCAATGAGCAGTTCTTC. This encodes CASSRLSAGPESNEQFF.

This clone was counted between two and nine times. This sequence joins TRBV5-5 and TRBJ1-3; weak D call: TRBD1 (5 bases). The CDR3 length is 15 residues. V lost 3 bases to trimming and J lost 2 bases, with 12 bases between them. The germline V gene encodes CDR1 SGHKS and CDR2 YYEKEE (reference sequence). The CDR3 coding sequence is TGTGCCAGCAGCTCGCAGGGAACTACTGGAAACACCATATATTTT. Amino acids: CASSSQGTTGNTIYF.

The sample holds one count of this clone. The chain uses TRBV6-2 or TRBV6-3 and TRBJ1-1; D not certain. The length of the CDR3 is 15 residues. Germline CDR1 and CDR2: MNHEY and SVGEGT. V dropped 5 bases and J dropped 0 bases, with 13 bases sitting between them. The CDR3 bases are TGTGCCAGCAGTAACTACAGCCCCGTGAACACTGAAGCTTTCTTT. Translation gives CASSNYSPVNTEAFF.

The chain couples TRBV5-1 to TRBJ2-1; 9 bases line up with TRBD2. The CDR3 consists of 16 residues. With 0 bases clipped from V and 4 bases from J, the junction kept 5 bases outside the gene matches. CDR1 is SGHRS and CDR2 is YFSETQ in the germline V gene. DNA for the CDR3: TGCGCCAGCAGCTTGGTCCCGACTAGCGGATACAATGAGCAGTTCTTC. It encodes CASSLVPTSGYNEQFF. The variable domain in full, completed from reference TRBV5-1 and TRBJ2-1, reads KAGVTQTPRYLIKTRGQQVTLSCSPISGHRSVSWYQQTPGQGLQFLFEYFSETQRNKGNFPGRFSGRQFSNSRSEMNVSTLELGDSALYLCASSLVPTSGYNEQFFGPGTRLTVL.

The chain joins TRBV18 to TRBJ2-7; 10 bases agree with TRBD1. Germline V lookup: CDR1 KGHSH, CDR2 LQKENI. The CDR3 spans 15 residues. V lost 2 bases, J lost 2 bases, and 3 bases stayed unmatched. The DNA for the CDR3 is TGTGCCAGCTCACCATTGGGACAGGGGACCTACGAGCAGTACTTC. This translates into CASSPLGQGTYEQYF. Drawing the rest from reference TRBV18 and TRBJ2-7, the complete variable domain is NAGVMQNPRHLVRRRGQEARLRCSPMKGHSHVYWYRQLPEEGLKFMVYLQKENIIDESGMPKERFSAEFPKEGPSILRIQQVVRGDSAAYFCASSPLGQGTYEQYFGPGTRLTVT.

J is TRBJ2-3 and V is TRBV10-3; D is uncertain. CDR3 length equals 12 residues. Trimming pared 2 bases from V and 6 bases from J, leaving 6 bases between. Germline CDR1 reads ENHRY; CDR2 reads SYGVKD. This CDR3 reads CAISESADTQYF. The CDR3 DNA reads as TGTGCCATCAGTGAGAGTGCGGATACGCAGTATTTT.

This clone has more than one count but fewer than ten. The chain carries TRBV5-1 and TRBJ1-5, with D perhaps TRBD1 (6 bases). Germline assignment: CDR1 SGHRS and CDR2 YFSETQ. CDR3 length: 16 amino acids. V shed 2 bases and J shed 0 bases, with 12 bases lying between them. The DNA for the CDR3 is TGCGCCAGCAGCTTACAGGGACCTTATAGCAATCAGCCCCAGCATTTT. This sequence encodes CASSLQGPYSNQPQHF.

This sequence joins TRBV3-1 (or the pseudogene TRBV3-2) and TRBJ2-3; D is unclear. V was clipped by 5 bases and J by 4 bases, with 10 bases between them. The CDR3 totals 13 residues. Germline loops: CDR1 LGHDT, CDR2 YNNKEL (reference sequence). DNA for the CDR3: TGTGCCAGCAGCTCAAGAGGAGCAGATACGCAGTATTTT. The encoded protein is CASSSRGADTQYF.

A note on this clone: At one end the junction does not follow the germline gene, possibly because of a read error. This chain uses TRBV7-7 with TRBJ2-5; 10 bases align to TRBD2. From germline, CDR1 is SSHAT and CDR2 FNYEAQ (reference sequence). The CDR3 has 14 residues. In DNA form, the CDR3 reads TGTGCTAGCAGCACTAGCGGGAACCTGGAGACCCAGTACTTC. The encoded protein is CASSTSGNLETQYF.

Here the CDR3 DNA reads TGTGCCAGCAGCCGGACCCGGGACCTAGCCTACAATGAGCAGTTCTTC. Protein sequence: CASSRTRDLAYNEQFF. This chain uses TRBV7-2 with TRBJ2-1; D assignment may be TRBD1 or TRBD2 (5 bases each). Germline V gene lookup returns CDR1 SGHTA and CDR2 FQGNSA. The length of the CDR3 is 16 residues. Trimming left V 5 bases short and J 2 bases short, with 16 bases between. Full variable domain (rest looked up from reference TRBV7-2 and TRBJ2-1): GAGVSQSPSNKVTEKGKDVELRCDPISGHTALYWYRQSLGQGLEFLIYFQGNSAPDKSGLPSDRFSAERTGGSVSTLTIQRTQQEDSAVYLCASSRTRDLAYNEQFFGPGTRLTVL.

V is TRBV27 and J is TRBJ2-3, with D possibly being TRBD1 or TRBD2 (5 bases each). V was cut by 1 base and J by 5 bases, with 22 bases left in between. There are 18 residues in the CDR3. Germline values: CDR1 MNHEY, CDR2 SMNVEV (reference sequence). The CDR3 DNA is TGTGCCAGCAGTTTATTGGGGACCCAGGGAACCACCGGAGATACGCAGTATTTT. It is translated as CASSLLGTQGTTGDTQYF.

CDR3 protein: CASSLGRGPYNEQFF. The CDR3 DNA follows: TGTGCCAGCAGCTTAGGACGGGGCCCCTACAATGAGCAGTTCTTC. The chain is built from TRBV7-2 and TRBJ2-1; D might be TRBD1 or TRBD2, each matching 5 bases. Germline CDR1 and CDR2: SGHTA and FQGNSA. With 1 base removed from V and 2 bases from J, the gap between germline ends came to 9 bases. The CDR3 has 15 residues.

The CDR3 sequence is CASSLSGYNEQFF. CDR3 DNA: TGTGCCAGCAGTTTATCGGGGTACAATGAGCAGTTCTTC. V usage is TRBV28 and J usage is TRBJ2-1, with D perhaps matching TRBD2 (5 bases). Trimming cost V 1 base and J 4 bases, with 5 bases left between them. Germline assignment: CDR1 MDHEN and CDR2 SYDVKM. The CDR3 covers 13 residues.

The chain joins TRBV12-5 to TRBJ1-2; TRBD1 matches 12 bases. The CDR3 sequence is 18 residues long. Germline V gene sequence: CDR1 LGHNT, CDR2 FRNRAP. The J segment lost 4 bases and the V segment lost 5 bases, leaving 14 bases of the junction unmatched. The CDR3 DNA sequence: TGTGCTAGTGGTGACAAGGGGACAGGGGGCTTTTCGATCTATGGCTACACCTTC. Translated, it gives CASGDKGTGGFSIYGYTF.